Listed below are T cell receptor beta chains from one sample, sequenced in a study of regulatory T cells in long-lasting Graves disease. TCRdb analysed the multiplex PCR reads with MiXCR anew, one entry per CDR3 protein. The sample holds some 370,000 distinct CDR3 sequences; under 25% are singletons and the top ten take about a fifth. The sample in question was peripheral blood mononuclear cells (PBMCs), obtained when the disease was refractory, from a patient treated with antithyroid drugs. The receptors derive from a female donor with Graves disease. Both conserved end residues are part of each CDR3. The D gene is left open where the match is weak. Expanded clones are given a class, and other clones once, few, many or no size at all.

d_call	j_call	v_call	clone_size	cdr3_nt	cdr3_aa
TRBD1	TRBJ2-7	TRBV5-1	few	TGCGCCAGCAGCTACAGGGGGGAGGACGAGCAGTACTTC	CASSYRGEDEQYF
-	TRBJ2-1	TRBV4-3	few	TGCGCCAGCAGCCAAGATAGGATTGGCGGGGCCTACAATGAGCAGTTCTTC	CASSQDRIGGAYNEQFF
-	TRBJ1-5	TRBV28	many	TGTGCCAGCAGTTTATTGATTTATCAGCCCCAGCATTTT	CASSLLIYQPQHF
TRBD2	TRBJ2-1	TRBV12-3/TRBV12-4	few	TGTGCCAGCAGTTTCGCCGGACTAGGGCAGTTCTTC	CASSFAGLGQFF
-	TRBJ2-2	TRBV9	few	TGTGCCAGCAGCCTCGATCCTCGGGGAGGGGGTACCGGGGAGCTGTTTTTT	CASSLDPRGGGTGELFF
-	TRBJ2-5	TRBV12-3/TRBV12-4	many	TGTGCCAGCAGTTTAATTGGGGGCGGGGAGACCCAGTACTTC	CASSLIGGGETQYF
-	TRBJ2-6	TRBV24-1	few	TGTGCCACCAGTGATAACCAGGGAATGCCTGGGGCCAACGTCCTGACTTTC	CATSDNQGMPGANVLTF
-	TRBJ1-2	TRBV7-2	-	TGTGCCAGCAGCTCGTCAATCTTCTATGGCTACACCTTC	CASSSSIFYGYTF
-	TRBJ2-7	TRBV20-1	-	TGCAGTGCTAGAGATCCGGCCATCAGCTCCTACGAGCAGTACTTC	CSARDPAISSYEQYF
-	TRBJ1-1	TRBV30	many	TGTGCCTGGAGACGGCCGAACACTGAAGCTTTCTTT	CAWRRPNTEAFF
TRBD1	TRBJ2-7	TRBV14	few	TGTGCCAGCAGCCTAGACAGGGGGCGGTACGAGCAGTACTTC	CASSLDRGRYEQYF
TRBD1	TRBJ1-2	TRBV3-1	many	TGTGCCAGTGCCGGGACAGGGGGTGTTTTCTATGGCTACACCTTC	CASAGTGGVFYGYTF
TRBD1	TRBJ2-2	TRBV11-2	few	TGTGCCAGCAGTACATACAGGGGGCTTACCGGGGAGCTGTTTTTT	CASSTYRGLTGELFF
TRBD2	TRBJ2-2	TRBV5-1	many	TGCGCCAGCAGCTTGTTCGGGACTAGTAGCACCGGGGAGCTGTTTTTT	CASSLFGTSSTGELFF
TRBD1	TRBJ2-7	TRBV19	few	TGTGCCAGTAGTACCTTTTTGACAGGGAAGGACGAGCAGTACTTC	CASSTFLTGKDEQYF
-	TRBJ1-2	TRBV7-2	few	TGTGCCAGCAGCCCGGGGATGGGGTCGGCCTATGGCTACACCTTC	CASSPGMGSAYGYTF
-	TRBJ1-1	TRBV11-2	many	TGTGCCAGCAACTCCGTCGGACAGAAGTCGAACACTGAAGCTTTCTTT	CASNSVGQKSNTEAFF
-	TRBJ2-5	TRBV7-2	many	TGTGCCAGCAGCTTAGAAGGAGGGATGGTTGTCGGGACCCAGTACTTC	CASSLEGGMVVGTQYF
TRBD1	TRBJ1-2	TRBV10-2	few	TGCGCCAGCAGTGACGGACAGGCCTATGGCTACACCTTC	CASSDGQAYGYTF
-	TRBJ2-7	TRBV18	-	TGTGCCAGCTCACCGGACACAGGCGAGCAGTACTTC	CASSPDTGEQYF
TRBD2	TRBJ2-3	TRBV5-6	few	TGTGCCAGCAGCTTCCTAGCGGGAGGAGGAGGGGTCACAGATACGCAGTATTTT	CASSFLAGGGGVTDTQYF
-	TRBJ1-1	TRBV28	many	TGTGCCAGCAGTTTATCATCCGAAGCTTTCTTT	CASSLSSEAFF
TRBD1	TRBJ2-7	TRBV9	many	TGTGCCAGCAGTGTGGGACAGGGCACCTACGAGCAGTACTTC	CASSVGQGTYEQYF
TRBD1	TRBJ1-5	TRBV5-6	few	TGTGCCAGCAGCTTGGCCCCAGGGGGTCAGCCCCAGCATTTT	CASSLAPGGQPQHF
TRBD2	TRBJ2-7	TRBV27	many	TGTGCCAGCAGTTTAGCGGGAGCTAGCGAGCAGTACTTC	CASSLAGASEQYF
-	TRBJ2-1	TRBV11-2	-	TGTGCCAGCAGCTTGTTTTTCGCGCCCAATGAGCAGTTCTTC	CASSLFFAPNEQFF
-	TRBJ2-2	TRBV9	-	TGTGCCAGCAGCGCTACAACGGGATTTCTGGGCGGGGAGCTGTTTTTT	CASSATTGFLGGELFF
-	TRBJ1-4	TRBV10-2	-	TGCGCCAGCAGTGAGACATCCGGCGGTGAAAAACTGTTTTTT	CASSETSGGEKLFF
TRBD1	TRBJ2-5	TRBV20-1	many	TGCAGTGCTAACAGGGGGCTGGGGGAGACCCAGTACTTC	CSANRGLGETQYF
TRBD1	TRBJ1-1	TRBV5-4	-	TGTGCCAGCAGGCCTTTGGAGGGACAGGGGCTCACTGAAGCTTTCTTT	CASRPLEGQGLTEAFF